This T cell receptor beta chain was captured by sequencing in a study of T cells after somatic rescue of genetic block. Profiled with immunoSEQ multiplex PCR; TCRdb holds only in-frame clones, not every one. The data show 100,000 to 120,000 clones, under 95% seen once. The CDR3 loop spans 15 amino acids. The V and J ends lost 0 bases and 2 bases respectively, with 12 bases between them. The germline V gene has CDR1 SGHRS and CDR2 YFSETQ. The V gene is TRBV5-1, the J gene TRBJ2-7; D may be TRBD1 or TRBD2 (6 bases each). Sequencing was done on a sample of peripheral blood mononuclear cells (PBMCs). The sequence came from a woman aged 18-29 years. The CDR3 nucleotides read TGCGCCAGCAGCTTGGAGCCAGGGGAGGCCTACGAGCAGTACTTC. Translation: CASSLEPGEAYEQYF.